This T cell receptor beta chain was identified during a study of T cells in localized non-small cell lung cancer. Study-wide findings and caveats: Appearance in adjacent lung was seen for a median around 60 of the top 100 tumor clones.

Sequencing was performed with immunoSEQ multiplex PCR; in TCRdb, only in-frame clones are kept and a portion is missing. Of 30,000 or so clones in the sample, about 92% were seen once. Note on this clone: Its specificity is unknown.

The sequence came from a female donor older than 55 with stage I lung adenocarcinoma. Here the sequenced sample was peripheral blood, taken before any cancer treatment.

CDR3: CASSPGQGIQPQHF. The CDR3 DNA is TGTGCCAGCTCACCGGGACAGGGAATACAGCCCCAGCATTTT. The chain carries TRBV18 and TRBJ1-5; 9 nucleotides line up with TRBD1. Germline trimming cut 3 bases from V and 7 bases from J; bases unmatched to any gene: 4. The CDR3 is 14 amino acids. Germline loops: CDR1 KGHSH, CDR2 LQKENI.